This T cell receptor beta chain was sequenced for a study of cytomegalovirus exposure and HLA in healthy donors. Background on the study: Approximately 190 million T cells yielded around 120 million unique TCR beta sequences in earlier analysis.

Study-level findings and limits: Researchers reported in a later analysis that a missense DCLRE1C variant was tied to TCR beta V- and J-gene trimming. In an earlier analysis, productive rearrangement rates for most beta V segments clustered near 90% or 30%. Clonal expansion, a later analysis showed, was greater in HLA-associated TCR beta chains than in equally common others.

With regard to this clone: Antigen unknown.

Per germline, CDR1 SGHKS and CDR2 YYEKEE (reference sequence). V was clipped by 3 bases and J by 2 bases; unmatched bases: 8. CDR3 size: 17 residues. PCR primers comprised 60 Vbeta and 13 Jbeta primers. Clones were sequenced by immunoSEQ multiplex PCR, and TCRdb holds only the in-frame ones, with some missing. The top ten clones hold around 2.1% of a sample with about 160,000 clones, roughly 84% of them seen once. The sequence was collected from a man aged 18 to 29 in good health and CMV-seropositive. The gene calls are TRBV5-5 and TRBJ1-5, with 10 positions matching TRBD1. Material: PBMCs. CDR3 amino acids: CASSWGPGTGGNQPQHF. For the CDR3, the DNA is TGTGCCAGCAGCTGGGGTCCCGGGACAGGGGGCAATCAGCCCCAGCATTTT.